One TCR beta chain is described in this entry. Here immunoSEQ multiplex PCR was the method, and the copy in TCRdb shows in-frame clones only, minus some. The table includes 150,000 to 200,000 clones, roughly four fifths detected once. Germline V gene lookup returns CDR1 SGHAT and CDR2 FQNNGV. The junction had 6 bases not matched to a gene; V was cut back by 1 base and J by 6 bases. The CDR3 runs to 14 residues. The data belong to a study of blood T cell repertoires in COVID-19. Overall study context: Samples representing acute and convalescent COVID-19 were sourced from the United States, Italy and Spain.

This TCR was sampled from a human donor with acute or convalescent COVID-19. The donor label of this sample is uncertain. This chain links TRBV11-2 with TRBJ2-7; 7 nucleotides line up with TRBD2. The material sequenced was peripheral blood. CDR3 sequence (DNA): TGTGCCAGCAGCTTAGGTCTCAGGGAGGGCGAGCAGTACTTC. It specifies CASSLGLREGEQYF.